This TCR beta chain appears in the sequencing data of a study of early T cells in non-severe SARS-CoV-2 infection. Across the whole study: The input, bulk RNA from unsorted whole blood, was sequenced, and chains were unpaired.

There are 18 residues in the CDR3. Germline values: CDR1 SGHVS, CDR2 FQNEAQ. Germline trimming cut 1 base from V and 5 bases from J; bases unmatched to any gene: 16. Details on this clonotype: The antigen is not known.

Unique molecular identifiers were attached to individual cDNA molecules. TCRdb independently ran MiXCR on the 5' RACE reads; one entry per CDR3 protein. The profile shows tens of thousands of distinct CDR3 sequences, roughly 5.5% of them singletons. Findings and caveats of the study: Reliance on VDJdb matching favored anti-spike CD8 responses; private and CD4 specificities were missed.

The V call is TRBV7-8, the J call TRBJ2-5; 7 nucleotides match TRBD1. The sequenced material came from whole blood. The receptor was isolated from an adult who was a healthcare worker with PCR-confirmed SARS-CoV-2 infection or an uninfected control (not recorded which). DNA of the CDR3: TGTGCCAGCAGCTTAGAGTTTTCCCTGACAGGGTTGGTGGAGACCCAGTACTTC. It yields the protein CASSLEFSLTGLVETQYF.